One sample yielded the 9 T cell receptor beta chains listed below, sequenced in a study of blood T cell repertoires in COVID-19. The table came from immunoSEQ multiplex PCR; TCRdb's copy has only in-frame clones and leaves some out. The sample has about 50,000 clones, roughly 80% seen once. Input material: PBMCs or T cells enriched from blood (not recorded which). The source of these receptors is a woman aged 45-60 years with acute COVID-19.

The CDR3 region is CASSPQVRRGGYTF. The CDR3 region has the DNA TGTGCCAGCAGTCCACAGGTCAGGCGTGGTGGCTACACCTTC. The chain uses TRBV6-5 and TRBJ1-2; TRBD1 might be the D (5 bases). CDR3 length: 14 residues. V lost 5 bases to trimming and J lost 7 bases, with 17 bases between them. Germline CDR1 MNHEY, CDR2 SVGAGI.

A note on this clone: Possible read error: a much larger clone is one base away. This specimen includes other DNA sequences encoding the same CDR3. The J gene is TRBJ2-1, the V gene TRBV10-1, with TRBD2 matching 10 bases. Looked up from germline, CDR1 is WNHNN and CDR2 is SYGVQD (reference sequence). The CDR3 has 14 amino acids. The CDR3 reads CASSLAGDDNEQFF. CDR3 sequence (DNA): TGCGCCAGCAGTCTAGCGGGGGACGACAACGAGCAGTTCTTC.

The chain joins TRBV2 to TRBJ1-4; 10 bases fit TRBD1. CDR3 length: 18 residues. Germline V gene lookup returns CDR1 SNHLY and CDR2 FYNNEI. V lost 1 base, J lost 1 base, and 6 bases stayed unmatched. The CDR3 spells CASSEEGTGVETNEKLFF. CDR3 bases: TGTGCCAGCAGTGAAGAGGGGACAGGGGTGGAAACTAATGAAAAACTGTTTTTT.

The chain carries TRBV7-9 and TRBJ2-1, with 10 nucleotides matching TRBD2. V lost 3 bases to trimming and J lost 1 base; unmatched junction nucleotides: 0. CDR1 and CDR2 from the germline V gene are SEHNR and FQNEAQ (reference sequence). This CDR3 has 15 residues. The CDR3 sequence is CASSLGLASYNEQFF. CDR3 DNA: TGTGCCAGCAGCTTGGGACTAGCGTCCTACAATGAGCAGTTCTTC.

The chain couples TRBV7-2 to TRBJ2-7, with 13 bases fitting TRBD2. Germline V gene data show CDR1 as SGHTA and CDR2 as FQGNSA. The junction had 10 bases not matched to a gene; V was cut back by 5 bases and J by 3 bases. CDR3 length equals 17 residues. The CDR3 DNA follows: TGTGCCAGCAGCGTGAGACTAGCGGGGGGATCCTTCTACGAGCAGTACTTC. It translates to CASSVRLAGGSFYEQYF.

This chain uses TRBV6-6 with TRBJ2-7, with 11 bases matching TRBD1. From germline, CDR1 is MNHNY and CDR2 SVGAGI (reference sequence). The CDR3 runs 15 residues. The junction had 3 bases not matched to a gene; V was cut back by 0 bases and J by 5 bases. CDR3 protein: CASSYSRTGGHEQYF. For the CDR3, the DNA is TGTGCCAGCAGTTACTCGAGGACAGGGGGCCACGAGCAGTACTTC.

This chain links TRBV7-9 with TRBJ2-5; perhaps TRBD2 as D (6 bases). The V end lost 4 bases, the J end lost 0 bases, and 12 bases lay between the germline ends. This CDR3 comprises 15 residues. CDR1 is SEHNR and CDR2 is FQNEAQ in the germline V gene (reference sequence). This chain's CDR3 is CASSSFRDYQETQYF. The DNA for the CDR3 is TGTGCCAGCAGCTCGTTCCGGGACTACCAAGAGACCCAGTACTTC.

The rearrangement joins TRBV6-6 to TRBJ1-2, with a possible D match to TRBD1 (5 bases). The germline gives CDR1 MNHNY, CDR2 SVGAGI (reference sequence). CDR3 length equals 13 residues. Trimming shortened V by 6 bases and J by 8 bases, and 16 bases separated the two germline ends. The CDR3 nucleotides read TGTGCCAGCAGGATTCGGGGGGACGACGGCTACACCTTC. Amino acid sequence: CASRIRGDDGYTF.

V is TRBV27 and J is TRBJ1-2; maybe TRBD1 (6 bases). The CDR3 runs 15 residues. V lost 3 bases and J lost 4, with 15 bases in between. CDR1 and CDR2 from the germline V gene are MNHEY and SMNVEV (reference sequence). The chain's CDR3 is CASSFGRGSSYGYTF. CDR3 nucleotides: TGTGCCAGCAGTTTTGGCAGGGGAAGTTCCTATGGCTACACCTTC.